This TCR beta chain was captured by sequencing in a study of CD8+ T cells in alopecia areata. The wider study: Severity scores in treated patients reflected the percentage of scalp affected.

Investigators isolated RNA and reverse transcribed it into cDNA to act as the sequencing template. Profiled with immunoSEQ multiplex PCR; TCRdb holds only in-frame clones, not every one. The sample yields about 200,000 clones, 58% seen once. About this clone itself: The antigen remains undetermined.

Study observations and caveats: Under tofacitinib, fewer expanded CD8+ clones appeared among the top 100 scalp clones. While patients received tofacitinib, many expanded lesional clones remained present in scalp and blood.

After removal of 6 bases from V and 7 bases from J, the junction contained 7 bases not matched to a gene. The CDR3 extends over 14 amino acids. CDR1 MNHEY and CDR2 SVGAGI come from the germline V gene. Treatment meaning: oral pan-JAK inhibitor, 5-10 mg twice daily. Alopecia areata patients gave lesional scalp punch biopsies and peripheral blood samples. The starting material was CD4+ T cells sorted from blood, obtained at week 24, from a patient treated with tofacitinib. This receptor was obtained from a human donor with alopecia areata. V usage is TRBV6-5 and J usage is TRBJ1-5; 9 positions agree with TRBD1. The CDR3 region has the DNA TGTGCCAGCAGGTCGGGACAGGGAAACCAGCCCCAGCATTTT. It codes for CASRSGQGNQPQHF.